Given below is one TCR beta chain in context. Antigen: not known. The data stem from a study of memory CD4+ T cells and cytomegalovirus serostatus. General study findings and limits: CD4+ memory repertoires contained 67 of 164 reported CMV TCRbeta sequences.

Single viable CD3+CD4+CD8-CD45RO+ cells were sorted as the memory CD4+ T cells. Positive selection with CD4 microbeads enriched total CD4+ T cells. The table came from immunoSEQ multiplex PCR; TCRdb's copy has only in-frame clones and leaves some out. The sample consists of some 67,000 clones, around 76% of them appearing once. The clonotype was recovered from an adult in good health and CMV-seropositive. The sample consisted of memory CD4+ T cells from blood.

CDR3 sequence (DNA): TGTGCCAGCAGCCCCTTGGGGGTAGAACAGGGGGCCTATGGCTACACCTTC. Translating gives CASSPLGVEQGAYGYTF. This rearrangement joins TRBV28 to TRBJ1-2; 9 bases match TRBD1. Germline CDR1 MDHEN, CDR2 SYDVKM. With 6 bases clipped from V and 4 bases from J, the junction kept 15 bases outside the gene matches. The CDR3 totals 17 residues.